The source of this T cell receptor beta chain is a study of monozygotic twins with inflammatory bowel disease (dated by TCRdb to about 2019). Regarding the complete study: A total of some 30 monozygotic twin pairs were included in the full study, comprising nine German pairs (four IBD-concordant, five IBD-discordant) and 19 IBD-discordant Danish pairs. Each individual had, on average, about 151 000 unique TCRalpha sequences and 181 000 unique TCRbeta sequences available for analysis. Within discordant pairs, disease-associated traits were sought mainly by comparing IBD patients with their genetically identical healthy co-twins.

The germline V gene yields SGHTA for CDR1 and FQGNSA for CDR2. The CDR3 starts with the cysteine, ends with the phenylalanine, and has 12 residues. Nucleotide data are not available. Libraries were made using 5' RACE. Preparation of each TCR library used approximately 3.5 ug of total RNA. For each sample, cDNA synthesis with SMARTScribe reverse transcriptase was split into eight separate reactions. During cDNA synthesis, template switching was used to introduce unique molecular identifiers that contained a 6-nucleotide sample barcode. Two nested PCRs of about 16 and 10 cycles amplified the TCRalpha and TCRbeta cDNA, and bead purification followed each PCR. Before amplification, the cDNA was both treated with uracil DNA-glycosylase and purified with the QIAquick PCR purification kit. In the second PCR, Illumina TruSeq-compatible adapters and sample-specific barcodes were added. Library quality and concentration were checked on TapeStation and Qubit, and libraries were pooled at about 5 ng each. The pooled libraries were sequenced with 2 x 100 bp reads and custom sequencing primers on an Illumina HiSeq2500 single-index Rapid Run. Concerning the study's data processing: PCR and sequencing errors were corrected by UMI-based consensus assembly using MiGEC version 1.2.6. V(D)J alignment, clonotype assembly and CDR3 extraction were performed with MiXCR version 2.1.1. Gene usage, clonotype sharing and MAIT/NKT TCR abundance were normalised by analysing the top 1000, 10 000 and 20 000 clonotypes per sample. Diversity was computed as the inverse Simpson index with the vegan R package after downsampling to 27 000 UMIs. Paired Mann-Whitney U tests on discordant twin pairs were used, with Benjamini-Hochberg multiple-testing correction. The reads, reprocessed by TCRdb, yield one row per CDR3 protein sequence and no DNA. Here the V and J calls rest on TCRdb's processing, not on the authors' analysis. The sample's own table lists just under 45,000 distinct CDR3 sequences. Roughly 4.8% of the sample is in the top ten clones.

Overall study results and their limits: Compared with healthy twins, IBD patients had fewer clonotypes in common with other individuals, a difference most pronounced in patients showing signs of disease activity. Distinction between different T cell subtypes could not be achieved in the analysis. Concordant and discordant twins showed no difference in repertoire similarity, possibly because of limited statistical power. Background noise and inter-individual variability may have been introduced into the repertoires by the differing immunosuppressive treatments among patients. No single strong signal or clonotype linked to IBD turned up in the results, so the idea that one exists was not supported. IBD patients had lower TCRbeta repertoire diversity, measured by the inverse Simpson index, than their healthy co-twins.

From each donor, an approximately 2.4 ml peripheral blood sample was collected into PAXgene tubes and kept at -80 degrees C. Without T cell sorting, total RNA was isolated from whole blood using the PAXgene blood miRNA kit on an automated QIAcube. Deep TCRalpha and TCRbeta repertoire profiling with unique molecular barcoding was performed on peripheral blood of monozygotic twin pairs concordant or discordant for inflammatory bowel disease. Smoking habits were recorded for all twin pairs, and individuals were classified as current, former or never smokers. Details on this clonotype: Its recognized antigen is unknown.

Sequencing was done on a sample of blood. This receptor was taken from a human donor with ulcerative colitis or Crohn's disease, or a healthy co-twin of an affected twin (not recorded which). The chain is encoded by TRBV7-2 joined to TRBJ1-1. The CDR3 region: CASSLAALGAFF.